The present entry profiles one T cell receptor (beta chain) with its context. No cognate antigen has been identified for it. No quality values exist for individual bases; no much larger clone is one base distant. The germline V gene yields SNHLY for CDR1 and FYNNEI for CDR2. Reading from cysteine to phenylalanine, the CDR3 counts 13 amino acids. The only DNA kept is the CDR3, 39 bases in frame from the first base. Relative to germline, V is missing 6 bases and J is missing 5 bases, with 7 bases of the junction outside any gene match. The source of the sample is a study of control samples from healthy donors and cancer patients (dated by TCRdb to the early 2020s). The receptor library was made with the immunoSEQ multiplex PCR assay. TCRdb stores this immuneACCESS table with in-frame sequences only. Part of the clones is absent; in the studies checked, under half of the shortfall reflects unresolved V genes, and no reason is known for the rest. This sample comprises more than 150,000 clones, 93% of them detected only once. The ten largest clones add up to under 2.5% of the sample.

Recombination connected TRBV2 to TRBJ2-7; TRBD1 matches 7 bases in the middle. The clonotype was recovered from a man in his fifties or sixties in good health. The material sequenced was blood. The nucleotide sequence is given as TGTGCCAGCAGAAGACAGGGCGCAGACGAGCAGTACTTC. Its protein is CASRRQGADEQYF.